These 12 T cell receptor beta chains share one sample of origin, sequenced in a study of T cell changes during pregnancy in multiple sclerosis. Produced via immunoSEQ multiplex PCR; TCRdb's table is partial and in-frame only. The sample yields around 55,000 clones, 94% seen once. Material: CD8+ T cells from peripheral blood mononuclear cells, obtained in the third trimester of pregnancy. The receptors were gathered from a female donor with multiple sclerosis, enrolled in a pregnancy study.

V and J are TRBV7-6 and TRBJ2-7, with 9 positions matching TRBD2. The trim removed 1 base at V and 1 base at J, leaving 5 bases unmatched. Germline-derived CDR1 and CDR2 are SGHVS and FNYEAQ. The CDR3 covers 16 residues. CDR3 sequence: CASSLGSSGSSYEQYF. The CDR3, as DNA: TGTGCCAGCAGCTTAGGTAGTAGCGGGAGTTCCTACGAGCAGTACTTC.

The chain is built from TRBV7-2 and TRBJ1-2; TRBD1 is a possible D gene (6 bases). The CDR3 is 15 residues long. CDR1 and CDR2 from the germline V gene are SGHTA and FQGNSA. V was clipped by 0 bases and J by 4 bases, with 12 bases between them. CDR3 DNA sequence: TGTGCCAGCAGCTTAGCGGGGGGGCTCCCCTATGGCTACACCTTC. Protein sequence: CASSLAGGLPYGYTF.

The gene calls are TRBV13 and TRBJ2-7; perhaps TRBD1 as D (6 bases). The germline V gene encodes CDR1 PRHDT and CDR2 FYEKMQ (reference sequence). The V end was cut by 0 bases, the J end by 0 bases, with 9 bases between. The CDR3 length is 15 residues. The CDR3 is CASSLGPGASYEQYF. The CDR3 bases are TGTGCCAGCAGCTTAGGGCCAGGGGCCTCCTACGAGCAGTACTTC.

This clone was seen just once. The chain combines TRBV9 with TRBJ1-4; maybe TRBD1 (6 bases). The CDR3 extends over 16 amino acids. Germline loops: CDR1 SGDLS, CDR2 YYNGEE. V was pared by 0 bases and J by 7 bases, with 16 bases between. The CDR3 DNA reads as TGTGCCAGCAGCGTAGGGTCGGGGGGCGGAGGTGAAAAACTGTTTTTT. Amino acids: CASSVGSGGGGEKLFF.

The chain employs TRBV28 and TRBJ2-5; D possibly corresponds to TRBD2 (6 bases). In germline, CDR1 is MDHEN, CDR2 SYDVKM. V lost 4 bases to trimming and J lost 2 bases, with 11 bases between them. The CDR3 spans 14 residues. CDR3 bases: TGTGCCAGCAGTTCCGCGGGGAGACAAGAGACCCAGTACTTC. It codes for CASSSAGRQETQYF.

The genes are TRBV28 and TRBJ2-7; TRBD2 might be the D (8 bases). Deletions cut 4 bases from V and 0 bases from J, with 28 bases between. Germline V gene lookup returns CDR1 MDHEN and CDR2 SYDVKM. CDR3 length: 20 residues. CDR3 sequence reads: CASSSPREGTGQSSSYEQYF. CDR3 nucleotides: TGTGCCAGCAGTTCTCCCCGGGAGGGTACGGGACAGTCTAGCTCCTACGAGCAGTACTTC. Full variable domain (outside the CDR3, taken from reference TRBV28 and TRBJ2-7): DVKVTQSSRYLVKRTGEKVFLECVQDMDHENMFWYRQDPGLGLRLIYFSYDVKMKEKGDIPEGYSVSREKKERFSLILESASTNQTSMYLCASSSPREGTGQSSSYEQYFGPGTRLTVT.

V gene TRBV11-2 combines with J gene TRBJ2-7; TRBD2 might be the D (6 bases). The CDR3 has 16 residues. The V end was cut by 1 base, the J end by 2 bases, with 15 bases between. Germline V gene sequence: CDR1 SGHAT, CDR2 FQNNGV. CDR3 DNA sequence: TGTGCCAGCAGCTTAGGTCCGGGCGGGGCGGCCTACGAGCAGTACTTC. Its protein is CASSLGPGGAAYEQYF.

The chain uses TRBV9 and TRBJ2-7; no clear D. The ends were cut back, 4 bases at V and 0 bases at J, with 8 bases in the middle. CDR1 and CDR2 (germline): SGDLS, YYNGEE. The CDR3 consists of 13 residues. CDR3 region: CASSPPSSYEQYF. CDR3 bases: TGTGCCAGCAGCCCCCCGAGCTCCTACGAGCAGTACTTC.

The sample holds one count of this clone. The chain joins TRBV27 to TRBJ2-7; 12 bases are a match to TRBD2. Germline V gene lookup returns CDR1 MNHEY and CDR2 SMNVEV (reference sequence). After removal of 5 bases from V and 2 bases from J, the junction contained 7 bases not matched to a gene. This CDR3 is built from 16 residues. The chain's CDR3 is CASSLLLAGGPYEQYF. In DNA, the CDR3 is TGTGCCAGCAGTCTCCTCCTAGCGGGAGGGCCCTACGAGCAGTACTTC.

This rearrangement joins TRBV5-6 to TRBJ2-5, with 13 bases lining up with TRBD2. The junction had 4 bases not matched to a gene; V was cut back by 4 bases and J by 1 base. Germline CDR1 reads SGHDT; CDR2 reads YYEEEE. The CDR3 is made up of 16 amino acids. The CDR3 loop is CASSHTSGRAQETQYF. The CDR3 DNA reads TGTGCCAGCAGCCATACTAGCGGGAGGGCCCAAGAGACCCAGTACTTC.

J is TRBJ1-1 and V is TRBV13; D is uncertain. The V gene lost 4 bases and the J gene lost 2 bases, with 17 bases spanning the gap. Germline lookup yields CDR1 PRHDT and CDR2 FYEKMQ (reference sequence). The length of the CDR3 is 16 residues. The CDR3 region has the DNA TGTGCCAGCAGCTCCGAAGCCTCAACTTTTAACACTGAAGCTTTCTTT. Residues: CASSSEASTFNTEAFF.

The chain uses TRBV2 and TRBJ2-1, with 7 bases identical to TRBD2. Germline CDR1 is SNHLY and CDR2 is FYNNEI. The CDR3 length is 15 residues. Germline trimming cut 1 base from V and 1 base from J; bases unmatched to any gene: 1. The CDR3 DNA reads TGTGCCAGCAGTGAAGGGGAGGGGTCCTACAATGAGCAGTTCTTC. Protein: CASSEGEGSYNEQFF.